This TCR beta chain was sequenced for a study of shared clonotypes between healthy human individuals. As defined, naive CD8 cells were CD45RO-negative and positively selected for CCR7, with terminally differentiated effector memory CD45RA+ cells excluded. Generated by immunoSEQ multiplex PCR, the TCRdb table keeps only in-frame clones and is missing some. The top ten clones hold less than 0.13% of a sample with hundreds of thousands of clones, roughly 96% of them seen once. Sequenced sample: naive CD8+ T cells sorted from blood. The source is a young woman in good health.

The CDR3 DNA reads as TGTGCCAGCAGCCAAGAAGATACGACTAGCGATTTGGAGACCCAGTACTTC. Amino acids: CASSQEDTTSDLETQYF. This chain joins TRBV4-2 and TRBJ2-5; 8 bases align to TRBD2. With 0 bases clipped from V and 5 bases from J, the junction kept 11 bases outside the gene matches. The germline V gene has CDR1 LGHNA and CDR2 YNFKEQ. The CDR3 loop spans 17 amino acids.